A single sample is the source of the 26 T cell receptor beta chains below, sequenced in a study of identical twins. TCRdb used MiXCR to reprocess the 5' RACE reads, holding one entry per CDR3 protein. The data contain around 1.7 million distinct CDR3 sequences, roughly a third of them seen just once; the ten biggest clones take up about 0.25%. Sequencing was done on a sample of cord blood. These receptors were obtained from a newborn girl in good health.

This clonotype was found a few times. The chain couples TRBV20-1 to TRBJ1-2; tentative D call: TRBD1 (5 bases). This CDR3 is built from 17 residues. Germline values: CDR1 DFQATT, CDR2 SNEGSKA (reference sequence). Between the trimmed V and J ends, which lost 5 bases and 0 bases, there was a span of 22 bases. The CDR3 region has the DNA TGCAGTGCTGACGCCCGTGGGCAGGGAAAAGCTAACTATGGCTACACCTTC. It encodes CSADARGQGKANYGYTF.

DNA for the CDR3: TGTGCCAGCAAGTTTTCGGGGACCCAAGAGACCCAGTACTTC. This encodes CASKFSGTQETQYF. This chain uses TRBV2 with TRBJ2-5; D tentatively fits TRBD1 or TRBD2 (5 bases each). CDR3 length: 14 residues. Germline V lookup: CDR1 SNHLY, CDR2 FYNNEI. Trimming shortened V by 7 bases and J by 1 base, and 13 bases separated the two germline ends. Complete variable domain (other parts from reference TRBV2 and TRBJ2-5): EPEVTQTPSHQVTQMGQEVILRCVPISNHLYFYWYRQILGQKVEFLVSFYNNEISEKSEIFDDQFSVERPDGSNFTLKIRSTKLEDSAMYFCASKFSGTQETQYFGPGTRLLVL.

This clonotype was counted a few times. CDR3 nucleotide sequence: TGTGCCAGCAGCCCCATTTTTGGGAATCAGCCCCAGCATTTT. It encodes CASSPIFGNQPQHF. The J gene is TRBJ1-5, the V gene TRBV7-6; D gene uncertain. CDR3 length equals 14 residues. From germline, CDR1 is SGHVS and CDR2 FNYEAQ. The V end lost 5 bases, the J end lost 4 bases, and 12 bases lay between the germline ends. Based on the CDR3 plus reference TRBV7-6 and TRBJ1-5, the full variable domain is GAGVSQSPRYKVTKRGQDVALRCDPISGHVSLYWYRQALGQGPEFLTYFNYEAQQDKSGLPNDRFSAERPEGSISTLTIQRTEQRDSAMYRCASSPIFGNQPQHFGDGTRLSIL.

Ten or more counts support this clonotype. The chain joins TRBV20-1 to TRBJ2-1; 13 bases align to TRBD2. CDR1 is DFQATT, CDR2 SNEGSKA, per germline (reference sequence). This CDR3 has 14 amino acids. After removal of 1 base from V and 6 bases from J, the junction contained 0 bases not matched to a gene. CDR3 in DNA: TGCAGTGCTAGAGGGACTAGCGGGAGCAATGAGCAGTTCTTC. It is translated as CSARGTSGSNEQFF.

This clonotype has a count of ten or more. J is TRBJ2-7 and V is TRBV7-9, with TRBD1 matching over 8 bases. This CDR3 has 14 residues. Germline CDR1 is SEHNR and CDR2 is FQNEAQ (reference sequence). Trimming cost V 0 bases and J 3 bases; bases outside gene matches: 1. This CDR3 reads CASSLADRDYEQYF. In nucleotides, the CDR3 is TGTGCCAGCAGCTTAGCGGACAGGGACTACGAGCAGTACTTC. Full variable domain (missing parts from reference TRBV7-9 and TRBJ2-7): DTGVSQNPRHKITKRGQNVTFRCDPISEHNRLYWYRQTLGQGPEFLTYFQNEAQLEKSRLLSDRFSAERPKGSFSTLEIQRTEQGDSAMYLCASSLADRDYEQYFGPGTRLTVT.

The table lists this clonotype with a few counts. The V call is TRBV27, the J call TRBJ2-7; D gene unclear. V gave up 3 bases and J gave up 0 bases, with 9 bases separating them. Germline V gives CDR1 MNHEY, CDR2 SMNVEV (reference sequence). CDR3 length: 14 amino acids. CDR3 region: CASSFYMSSYEQYF. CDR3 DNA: TGTGCCAGCAGTTTTTACATGAGCTCCTACGAGCAGTACTTC.

The CDR3 protein is CASSLRYPSNQPQHF. The CDR3 DNA sequence: TGTGCCAGCAGTTTAAGGTACCCCAGCAATCAGCCCCAGCATTTT. The chain uses TRBV12-3 or TRBV12-4 and TRBJ1-5, with no clear D. V was clipped by 2 bases and J by 1 base, with 9 bases between them. This CDR3 is 15 amino acids long.

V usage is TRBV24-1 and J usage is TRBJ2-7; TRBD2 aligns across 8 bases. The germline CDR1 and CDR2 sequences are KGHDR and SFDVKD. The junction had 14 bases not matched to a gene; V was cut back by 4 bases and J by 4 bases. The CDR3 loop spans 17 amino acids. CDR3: CATSDPPWERERYEQYF. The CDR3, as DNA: TGTGCCACCAGTGACCCCCCATGGGAGCGGGAGAGGTACGAGCAGTACTTC.

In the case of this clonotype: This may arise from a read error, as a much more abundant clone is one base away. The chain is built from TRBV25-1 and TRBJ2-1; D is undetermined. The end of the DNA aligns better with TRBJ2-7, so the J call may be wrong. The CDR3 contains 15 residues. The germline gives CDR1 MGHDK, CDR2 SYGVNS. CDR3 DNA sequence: TGTGCCAGCAGTGGGGTCCGGGTAACCTACAATGAGCAGTACTTC. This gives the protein CASSGVRVTYNEQYF.

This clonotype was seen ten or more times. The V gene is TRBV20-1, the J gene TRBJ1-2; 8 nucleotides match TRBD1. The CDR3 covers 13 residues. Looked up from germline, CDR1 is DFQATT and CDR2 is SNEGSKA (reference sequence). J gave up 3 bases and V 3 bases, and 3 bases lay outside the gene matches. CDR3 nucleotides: TGCAGTGCTAGCTTGGACAGGGACTATGGCTACACCTTC. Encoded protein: CSASLDRDYGYTF.

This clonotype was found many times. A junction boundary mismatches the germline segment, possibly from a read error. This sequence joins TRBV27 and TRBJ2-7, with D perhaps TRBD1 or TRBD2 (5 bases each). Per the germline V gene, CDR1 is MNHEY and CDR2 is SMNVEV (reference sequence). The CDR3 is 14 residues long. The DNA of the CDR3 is TGTGCCAGCAGCTTATCCGGGACCACCTACGAGCAGTACTTC. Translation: CASSLSGTTYEQYF.

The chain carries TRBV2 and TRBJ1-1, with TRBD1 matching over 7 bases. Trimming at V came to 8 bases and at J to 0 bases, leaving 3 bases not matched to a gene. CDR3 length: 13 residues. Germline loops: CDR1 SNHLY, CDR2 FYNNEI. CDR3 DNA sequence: TGTGCCAGCGGACAGGCGATGAACACTGAAGCTTTCTTT. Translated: CASGQAMNTEAFF. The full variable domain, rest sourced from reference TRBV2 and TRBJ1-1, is EPEVTQTPSHQVTQMGQEVILRCVPISNHLYFYWYRQILGQKVEFLVSFYNNEISEKSEIFDDQFSVERPDGSNFTLKIRSTKLEDSAMYFCASGQAMNTEAFFGQGTRLTVV.

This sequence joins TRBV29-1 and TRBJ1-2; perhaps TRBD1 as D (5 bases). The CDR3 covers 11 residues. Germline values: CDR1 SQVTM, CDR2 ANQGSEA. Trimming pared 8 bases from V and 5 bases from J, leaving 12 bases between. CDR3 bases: TGCAGCATTTGGCAGGGTTATGGCTACACCTTC. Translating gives CSIWQGYGYTF.

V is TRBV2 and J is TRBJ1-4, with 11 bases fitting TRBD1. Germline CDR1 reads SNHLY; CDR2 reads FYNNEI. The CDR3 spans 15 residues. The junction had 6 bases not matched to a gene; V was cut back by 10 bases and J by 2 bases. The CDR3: CATMGQGVTNEKLFF. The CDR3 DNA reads TGTGCCACCATGGGACAGGGGGTCACTAATGAAAAACTGTTTTTT.

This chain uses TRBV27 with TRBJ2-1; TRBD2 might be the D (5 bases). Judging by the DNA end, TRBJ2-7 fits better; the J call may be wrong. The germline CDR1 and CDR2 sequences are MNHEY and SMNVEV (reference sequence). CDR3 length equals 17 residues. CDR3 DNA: TGTGCCAGCAGTCCCCGGGGAGCGTGGATCTCCTACAATGAGCAGTACTTC. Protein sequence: CASSPRGAWISYNEQYF.

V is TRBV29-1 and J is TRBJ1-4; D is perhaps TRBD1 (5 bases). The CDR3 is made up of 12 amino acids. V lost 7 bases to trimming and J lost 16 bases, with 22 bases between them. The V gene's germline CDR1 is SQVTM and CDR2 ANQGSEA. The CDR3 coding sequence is TGCAGCGATTCCCCCTTCCGGACGGGACCGTTTTTT. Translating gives CSDSPFRTGPFF.

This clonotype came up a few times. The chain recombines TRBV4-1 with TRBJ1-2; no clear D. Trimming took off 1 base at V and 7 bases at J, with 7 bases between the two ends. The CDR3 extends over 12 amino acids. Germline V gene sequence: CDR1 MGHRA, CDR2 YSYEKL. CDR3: CASSQVMGGYTF. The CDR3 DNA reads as TGCGCCAGCAGCCAAGTAATGGGTGGCTACACCTTC.

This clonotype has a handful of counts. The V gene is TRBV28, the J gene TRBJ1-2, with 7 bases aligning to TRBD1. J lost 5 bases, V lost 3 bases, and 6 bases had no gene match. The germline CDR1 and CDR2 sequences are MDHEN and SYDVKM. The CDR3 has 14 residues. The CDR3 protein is CASSLGGTEYGYTF. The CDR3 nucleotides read TGTGCCAGCAGTTTGGGTGGGACAGAATATGGCTACACCTTC.

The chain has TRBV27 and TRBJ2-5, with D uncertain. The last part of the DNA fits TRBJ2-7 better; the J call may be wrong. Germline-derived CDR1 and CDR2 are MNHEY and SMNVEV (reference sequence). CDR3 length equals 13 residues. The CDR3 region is CASSLAVSGEQYF. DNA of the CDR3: TGTGCCAGCAGTTTGGCGGTTTCAGGCGAGCAGTACTTC.

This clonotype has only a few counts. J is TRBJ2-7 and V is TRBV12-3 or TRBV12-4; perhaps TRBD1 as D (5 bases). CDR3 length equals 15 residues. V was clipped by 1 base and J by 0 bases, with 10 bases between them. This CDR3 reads CASSLGGRSSYEQYF. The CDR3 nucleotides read TGTGCCAGCAGTTTAGGGGGCAGGAGCTCCTACGAGCAGTACTTC.

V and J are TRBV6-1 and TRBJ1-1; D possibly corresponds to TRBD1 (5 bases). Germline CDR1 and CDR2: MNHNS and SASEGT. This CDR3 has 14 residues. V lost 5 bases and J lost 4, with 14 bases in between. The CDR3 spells CASSKHRMSTEAFF. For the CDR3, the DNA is TGTGCCAGCAGTAAACACAGGATGAGCACTGAAGCTTTCTTT.

CDR3 sequence reads: CASSEMGTSGSSTDTQYF. CDR3 DNA: TGTGCCAGCAGTGAAATGGGGACTAGCGGGTCTAGCACAGATACGCAGTATTTT. The rearrangement joins TRBV2 to TRBJ2-3; 12 bases agree with TRBD2. The CDR3 length is 18 residues. Trimming cost V 2 bases and J 0 bases; bases outside gene matches: 6. The germline V gene encodes CDR1 SNHLY and CDR2 FYNNEI.

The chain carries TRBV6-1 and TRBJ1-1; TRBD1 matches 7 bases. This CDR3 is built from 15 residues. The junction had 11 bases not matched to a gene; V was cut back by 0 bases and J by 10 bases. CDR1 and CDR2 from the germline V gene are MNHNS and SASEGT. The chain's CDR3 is CASSEAMTGSKGAFF. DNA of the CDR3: TGTGCCAGCAGTGAAGCCATGACAGGGTCCAAGGGAGCTTTCTTT.

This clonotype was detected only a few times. Here the CDR3 reads CASSLGTSGGPDTQYF. The CDR3 coding sequence is TGTGCCAGCTCACTCGGGACTAGCGGGGGGCCAGATACGCAGTATTTT. This sequence joins TRBV18 and TRBJ2-3; 15 positions agree with TRBD2. The CDR3 totals 16 residues. Germline V gene lookup returns CDR1 KGHSH and CDR2 LQKENI. V shed 4 bases, J shed 4 bases, and the junction held 3 bases outside the gene matches.

CDR3: CASSLRTDNSPLHF. CDR3 bases: TGTGCCAGCAGCTTAAGGACAGACAATTCACCCCTCCACTTT. The V gene is TRBV7-6, the J gene TRBJ1-6; perhaps TRBD1 as D (6 bases). The germline V and J ends were trimmed by 2 bases and 7 bases, with 9 bases remaining between them. CDR1 is SGHVS, CDR2 FNYEAQ, per germline. The CDR3 is made up of 14 amino acids.

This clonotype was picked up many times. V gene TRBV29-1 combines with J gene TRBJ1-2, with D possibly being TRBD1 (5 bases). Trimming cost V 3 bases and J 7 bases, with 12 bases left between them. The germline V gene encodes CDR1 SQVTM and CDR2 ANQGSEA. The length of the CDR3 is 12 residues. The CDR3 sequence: CSVDGDTGGYTF. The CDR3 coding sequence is TGCAGCGTTGACGGTGACACAGGTGGCTACACCTTC.